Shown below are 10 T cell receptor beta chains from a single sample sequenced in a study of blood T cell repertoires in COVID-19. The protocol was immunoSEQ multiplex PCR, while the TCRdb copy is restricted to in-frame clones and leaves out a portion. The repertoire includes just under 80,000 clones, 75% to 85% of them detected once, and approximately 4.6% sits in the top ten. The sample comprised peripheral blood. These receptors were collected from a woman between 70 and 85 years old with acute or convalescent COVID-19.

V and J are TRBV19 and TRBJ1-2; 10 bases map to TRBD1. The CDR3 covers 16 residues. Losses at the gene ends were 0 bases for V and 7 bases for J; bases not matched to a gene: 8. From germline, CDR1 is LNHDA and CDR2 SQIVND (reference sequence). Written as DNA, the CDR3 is TGTGCCAGTAGTATAGATGGGACAGGGGCGAAGTTTGGCTACACCTTC. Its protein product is CASSIDGTGAKFGYTF.

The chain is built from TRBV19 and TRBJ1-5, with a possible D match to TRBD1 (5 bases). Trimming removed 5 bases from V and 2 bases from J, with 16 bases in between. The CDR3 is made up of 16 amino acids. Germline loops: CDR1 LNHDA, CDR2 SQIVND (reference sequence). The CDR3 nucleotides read TGTGCCAGTAGTTCTCCGGACGGACATGGCAATCAGCCCCAGCATTTT. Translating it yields CASSSPDGHGNQPQHF.

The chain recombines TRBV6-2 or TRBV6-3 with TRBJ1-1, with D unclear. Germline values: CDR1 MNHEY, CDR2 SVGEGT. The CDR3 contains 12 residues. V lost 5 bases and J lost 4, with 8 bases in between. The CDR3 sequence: CASSPPGTEAFF. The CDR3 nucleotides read TGTGCCAGCAGTCCCCCGGGCACTGAAGCTTTCTTT.

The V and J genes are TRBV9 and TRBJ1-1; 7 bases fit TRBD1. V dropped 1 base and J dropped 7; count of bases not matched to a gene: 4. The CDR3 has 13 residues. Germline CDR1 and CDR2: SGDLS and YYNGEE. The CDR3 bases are TGTGCCAGCAGCGTAAAGGGGGCGGGTGAAGCTTTCTTT. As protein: CASSVKGAGEAFF.

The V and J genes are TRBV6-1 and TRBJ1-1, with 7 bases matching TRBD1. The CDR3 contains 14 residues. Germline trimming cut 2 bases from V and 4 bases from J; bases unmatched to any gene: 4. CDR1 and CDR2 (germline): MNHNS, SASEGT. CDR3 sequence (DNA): TGTGCCAGCAGTGAACGACAGGGCCCCACTGAAGCTTTCTTT. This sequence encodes CASSERQGPTEAFF.

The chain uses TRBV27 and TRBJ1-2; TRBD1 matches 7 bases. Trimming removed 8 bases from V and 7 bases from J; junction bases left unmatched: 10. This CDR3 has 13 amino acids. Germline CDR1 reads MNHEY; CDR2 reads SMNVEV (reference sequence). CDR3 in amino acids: CASAFRGMAGYTF. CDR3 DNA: TGTGCCAGCGCCTTCAGGGGGATGGCTGGCTACACCTTC.

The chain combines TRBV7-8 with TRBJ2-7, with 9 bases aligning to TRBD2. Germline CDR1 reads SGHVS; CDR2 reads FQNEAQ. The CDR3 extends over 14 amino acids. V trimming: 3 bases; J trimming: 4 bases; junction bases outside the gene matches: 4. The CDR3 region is CASSLAGGLYEQYF. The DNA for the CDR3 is TGTGCCAGCAGCTTGGCGGGGGGGTTGTACGAGCAGTACTTC. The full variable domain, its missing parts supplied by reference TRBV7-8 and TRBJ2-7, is GAGVSQSPRYKVAKRGQDVALRCDPISGHVSLFWYQQALGQGPEFLTYFQNEAQLDKSGLPSDRFFAERPEGSVSTLKIQRTQQEDSAVYLCASSLAGGLYEQYFGPGTRLTVT.

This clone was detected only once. Written as DNA, the CDR3 is TGTGCCAGCAGCCCATGGTCCATAACAGGGGCCACCACCATCGCTTTCTTT. As protein: CASSPWSITGATTIAFF. This chain joins TRBV5-5 and TRBJ1-1, with TRBD1 identical over 7 bases. The CDR3 runs to 17 residues. CDR1 is SGHKS and CDR2 is YYEKEE in the germline V gene (reference sequence). V lost 4 bases to trimming and J lost 11 bases; unmatched junction nucleotides: 23. The full variable domain, its missing parts supplied by reference TRBV5-5 and TRBJ1-1, is DAGVTQSPTHLIKTRGQQVTLRCSPISGHKSVSWYQQVLGQGPQFIFQYYEKEERGRGNFPDRFSARQFPNYSSELNVNALLLGDSALYLCASSPWSITGATTIAFFGQGTRLTVV.

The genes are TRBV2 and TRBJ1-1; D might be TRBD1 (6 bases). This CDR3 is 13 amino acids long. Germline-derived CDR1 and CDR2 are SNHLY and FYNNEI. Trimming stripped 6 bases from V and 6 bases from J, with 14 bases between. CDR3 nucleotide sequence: TGTGCCAGCAGACTAGGGGGTGTAGCTGAAGCTTTCTTT. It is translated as CASRLGGVAEAFF.

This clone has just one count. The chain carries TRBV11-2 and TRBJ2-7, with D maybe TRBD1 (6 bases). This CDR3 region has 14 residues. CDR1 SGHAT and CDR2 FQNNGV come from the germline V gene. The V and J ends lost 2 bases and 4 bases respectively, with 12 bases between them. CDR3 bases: TGTGCCAGCAGCTTATACAGGGTTGAATACGAGCAGTACTTC. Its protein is CASSLYRVEYEQYF.